This T cell receptor (beta chain) was identified during a study of low-dose radiotherapy and immunotherapy resistance in tumors. The wider study: Each fraction for Cohort 1 was 0.5 Gy, given every 2 weeks, and the total came to 6.5 Gy.

Covering alpha and beta chains, TRAV- and TRBV-specific primers were used for the first-strand cDNA. Amplification of TCRs used a constant-region primer and V-primer adapter for approximately 18 PCR cycles. TCRdb analysed the reads with MiXCR anew, one entry per CDR3 protein. Of about 11,000 distinct CDR3 sequences listed, 50% to 70% are singletons. The germline V gene has CDR1 SGHDN and CDR2 FVKESK. CDR3 length: 16 amino acids. The junction had 8 bases not matched to a gene; V was cut back by 3 bases and J by 5 bases. This receptor was obtained from a human donor with advanced metastatic prostate, ovarian, gallbladder or colorectal cancer (not recorded which). This table probably holds off-target reads from a library built for another chain. The rearrangement uses TRBV14 and TRBJ2-2, with TRBD2 identical over 8 bases. The CDR3 nucleotides read TGTGCCAGCAGCCATACGGGGACTAGTTGGACCGGGGAGCTGTTTTTT. This codes for CASSHTGTSWTGELFF. Based on the CDR3 plus reference TRBV14 and TRBJ2-2, the full variable domain is EAGVTQFPSHSVIEKGQTVTLRCDPISGHDNLYWYRRVMGKEIKFLLHFVKESKQDESGMPNNRFLAERTGGTYSTLKVQPAELEDSGVYFCASSHTGTSWTGELFFGEGSRLTVL.